Each of the 22 T cell receptor beta chains below was sequenced from the same sample in a study of shared T cell receptors in the human thymus. Profiling relied on immunoSEQ multiplex PCR, and the TCRdb table lists in-frame clones only, not all of them. The data contain hundreds of thousands of clones, approximately 83% of them singletons. These data also featured in a second study, about human thymus T cells.

The sequencing sample was made of thymocytes. These receptors were taken from a girl less than two years old with a congenital heart defect.

This sequence joins TRBV28 and TRBJ2-5, with D perhaps TRBD1 (6 bases). The CDR3 length is 15 residues. With 2 bases removed from V and 3 bases from J, the gap between germline ends came to 13 bases. Germline CDR1 reads MDHEN; CDR2 reads SYDVKM. CDR3 bases: TGTGCCAGCAGTTTAGACAGGCCGATGGAAGAGACCCAGTACTTC. Its protein product is CASSLDRPMEETQYF. Complete variable domain (other parts from reference TRBV28 and TRBJ2-5): DVKVTQSSRYLVKRTGEKVFLECVQDMDHENMFWYRQDPGLGLRLIYFSYDVKMKEKGDIPEGYSVSREKKERFSLILESASTNQTSMYLCASSLDRPMEETQYFGPGTRLLVL.

The DNA of the CDR3 is TGTGCCAGCAGTTACCCGCGCGGGGCCAACGTCCTGACTTTC. It is translated as CASSYPRGANVLTF. The chain recombines TRBV6-6 with TRBJ2-6, with D hard to call. The germline V and J ends were trimmed by 2 bases and 4 bases, with 6 bases remaining between them. This CDR3 has 14 residues. The germline V gene has CDR1 MNHNY and CDR2 SVGAGI (reference sequence).

The CDR3 here is CAISALCAGDLTGELFF. The CDR3 DNA follows: TGTGCCATCAGTGCTCTGTGCGCAGGGGACCTCACCGGGGAGCTGTTTTTT. The chain employs TRBV10-3 and TRBJ2-2, with a weak D call TRBD1 (6 bases). Germline CDR1 ENHRY, CDR2 SYGVKD. Trimming took 4 bases from V and 4 from J, leaving 19 bases between them. The CDR3 is 17 amino acids.

About this clone itself: One end of the junction does not line up with germline, which may come from a read error. The identical CDR3 is also encoded by other nucleotide sequences in the sample. The chain employs TRBV7-2 and TRBJ1-6; a weak D match, TRBD1 (5 bases). Germline V CDR1 and CDR2: SGHTA, FQGNSA. The CDR3 spans 14 residues. The CDR3 loop is CASSSSTENSPLHF. CDR3 in DNA: TGTGCCAGCAGCTCATCGACAGAAAATTCCCCCCTCCACTTT.

The rearrangement links TRBV19 to TRBJ2-7; TRBD1 agrees at 7 bases. Trimming cost V 7 bases and J 0 bases; bases outside gene matches: 3. Germline V gene lookup returns CDR1 LNHDA and CDR2 SQIVND (reference sequence). The CDR3 length is 13 residues. In nucleotides, the CDR3 is TGTGCCAGTAACCAGGGGGACTCCTACGAGCAGTACTTC. Translating gives CASNQGDSYEQYF.

The genes are TRBV12-5 and TRBJ2-1; TRBD2 matches at 11 bases. The CDR3 spans 19 residues. Looked up from germline, CDR1 is LGHNT and CDR2 is FRNRAP. The J segment lost 0 bases and the V segment lost 5 bases, leaving 12 bases of the junction unmatched. The CDR3 sequence is CASGPHGGSGGVSYNEQFF. The DNA of the CDR3 is TGTGCTAGTGGTCCCCACGGTGGTAGCGGGGGGGTCTCCTACAATGAGCAGTTCTTC.

A few counts support this clone. The rearrangement uses TRBV19 and TRBJ1-2, with D maybe TRBD1 (5 bases). The V end was cut by 7 bases, the J end by 1 base, with 16 bases between. This CDR3 comprises 15 residues. CDR1 and CDR2 from the germline V gene are LNHDA and SQIVND (reference sequence). The CDR3 bases are TGTGCCAGTATGAAGGTGGACAATCGTAACTATGGCTACACCTTC. It is translated as CASMKVDNRNYGYTF.

The V gene is TRBV7-2, the J gene TRBJ1-1; 7 bases are shared with TRBD1. Germline CDR1 is SGHTA and CDR2 is FQGNSA. This CDR3 contains 14 residues. V was pared by 4 bases and J by 0 bases, with 2 bases of the junction left unmatched. CDR3 amino acids: CASSYTGVNTEAFF. DNA of the CDR3: TGTGCCAGCAGCTATACAGGGGTGAACACTGAAGCTTTCTTT.

The chain has TRBV19 and TRBJ1-1, with 7 bases aligning to TRBD1. This CDR3 region has 14 residues. From germline, CDR1 is LNHDA and CDR2 SQIVND (reference sequence). V was clipped by 4 bases and J by 2 bases; unmatched bases: 4. DNA of the CDR3: TGTGCCAGTAGTACAGGGGGGAGAAACACTGAAGCTTTCTTT. Translated: CASSTGGRNTEAFF.

The chain carries TRBV4-1 and TRBJ1-2; 7 bases are a match to TRBD1. Germline CDR1 reads MGHRA; CDR2 reads YSYEKL. CDR3 length: 15 residues. V lost 3 bases and J lost 7; bases outside the gene matches: 11. CDR3 amino acids: CASSHTLDRISGYTF. Here the CDR3 DNA reads TGCGCCAGCAGCCACACCCTGGACAGGATTAGTGGCTACACCTTC.

This clone was seen a handful of times. The chain employs TRBV27 and TRBJ1-2; possibly TRBD1 for D (5 bases). This CDR3 spans 17 amino acids. V lost 6 bases and J lost 0, with 20 bases in between. In germline, CDR1 is MNHEY, CDR2 SMNVEV (reference sequence). CDR3 region: CASSRGGSTVANYGYTF. DNA for the CDR3: TGTGCCAGCAGCCGGGGGGGGTCTACCGTAGCTAACTATGGCTACACCTTC.

The chain uses TRBV28 and TRBJ2-5; 9 bases map to TRBD1. The V segment lost 5 bases and the J segment 1 base; nucleotides outside the gene matches: 2. Germline loops: CDR1 MDHEN, CDR2 SYDVKM. This CDR3 contains 14 residues. CDR3 in DNA: TGTGCCAGCAGTCCGGGACAGGGCCAAGAGACCCAGTACTTC. It translates to CASSPGQGQETQYF. Together with reference TRBV28 and TRBJ2-5, the CDR3 gives the full variable domain: DVKVTQSSRYLVKRTGEKVFLECVQDMDHENMFWYRQDPGLGLRLIYFSYDVKMKEKGDIPEGYSVSREKKERFSLILESASTNQTSMYLCASSPGQGQETQYFGPGTRLLVL.

This clone is a singleton in its sample. V gene TRBV5-1 combines with J gene TRBJ2-1; tentative D call: TRBD2 (6 bases). V lost 4 bases and J 5 bases, leaving 19 bases between the germline ends. This CDR3 comprises 16 residues. Germline V gene sequence: CDR1 SGHRS, CDR2 YFSETQ. In DNA, the CDR3 is TGCGCCAGCAGCGGAACCGGACTAAACCTCAACAATGAGCAGTTCTTC. Protein product: CASSGTGLNLNNEQFF.

The chain carries TRBV28 and TRBJ1-2; D uncertain. Trimming stripped 3 bases from V and 4 bases from J, with 9 bases between. This CDR3 has 13 amino acids. Looked up from germline, CDR1 is MDHEN and CDR2 is SYDVKM. The CDR3 DNA follows: TGTGCCAGCAGTTTCGGGAGCCTCTATGGCTACACCTTC. Protein: CASSFGSLYGYTF.

This clone came up once. The V call is TRBV2, the J call TRBJ2-1; perhaps TRBD2 as D (5 bases). This CDR3 comprises 12 residues. The V gene lost 7 bases and the J gene lost 7 bases, with 11 bases spanning the gap. Per germline, CDR1 SNHLY and CDR2 FYNNEI. The DNA of the CDR3 is TGTGCCAGCATGAATCTAGCTAATGAGCAGTTCTTC. Translated: CASMNLANEQFF.

In this sample, this clone turned up once. The chain uses TRBV12-5 and TRBJ2-1, with D possibly matching TRBD2 (6 bases). There are 16 residues in the CDR3. V dropped 3 bases and J dropped 7 bases, with 19 bases sitting between them. Germline CDR1 is LGHNT and CDR2 is FRNRAP. CDR3 protein: CASGFPGGTYGNEQFF. CDR3 sequence (DNA): TGTGCTAGTGGTTTCCCTGGCGGGACCTATGGGAATGAGCAGTTCTTC.

The chain employs TRBV10-3 and TRBJ2-3; D perhaps matches TRBD1 (5 bases). The CDR3 covers 12 residues. Between the trimmed V and J ends, which lost 8 bases and 7 bases, there was a span of 13 bases. CDR1 ENHRY and CDR2 SYGVKD come from the germline V gene. CDR3 DNA sequence: TGTGCCATCGCGACAGAAGGATATACGCAGTATTTT. Its protein is CAIATEGYTQYF.

The CDR3 region has the DNA TGTGCCAGCAGTACCCGAGAACCGCTAGCCTACGAGCAGTACTTC. Translating gives CASSTREPLAYEQYF. This chain links TRBV6-5 with TRBJ2-7; D is unresolved. Germline lookup yields CDR1 MNHEY and CDR2 SVGAGI. The CDR3 spans 15 residues. Trimming removed 5 bases at V and 2 bases at J, with 16 bases between.

The J gene is TRBJ2-7, the V gene TRBV28; D possibly corresponds to TRBD1 (8 bases). Germline V gene sequence: CDR1 MDHEN, CDR2 SYDVKM. CDR3 length equals 15 residues. Deletions cut 5 bases from V and 6 bases from J, with 20 bases between. The CDR3 DNA follows: TGTGCCAGCAGTAACCTACAGGGGGGGCCTGGCGAGCAGTACTTC. Its protein is CASSNLQGGPGEQYF.

The rearrangement uses TRBV4-2 and TRBJ2-7; the match to TRBD2 covers 14 bases. The CDR3 covers 22 residues. Germline CDR1 is LGHNA and CDR2 is YNFKEQ. V lost 3 bases, J lost 2 bases, and 21 bases stayed unmatched. CDR3 in amino acids: CASSQAPIPTSGGDRRTYEQYF. The CDR3 nucleotides are TGTGCCAGCAGCCAGGCCCCCATCCCGACTAGCGGGGGGGATCGGCGTACCTACGAGCAGTACTTC.

J is TRBJ1-5 and V is TRBV5-6; no reliable D call. The V gene's germline CDR1 is SGHDT and CDR2 YYEEEE. Trimming shortened V by 2 bases and J by 9 bases, and 3 bases separated the two germline ends. The CDR3 sequence is 10 residues long. The CDR3 DNA reads as TGTGCCAGCAGCTTTCGGCCCCAGCATTTT. Residues: CASSFRPQHF.

This clone has a handful of counts. The V gene is TRBV23-1, the J gene TRBJ1-2; 9 nucleotides align to TRBD1. TRBV23-1 is annotated as an ORF whose role is uncertain. The CDR3 covers 14 residues. The J segment lost 5 bases and the V segment lost 7 bases, leaving 8 bases of the junction unmatched. The CDR3: CASKQGAGEYGYTF. The CDR3 DNA sequence: TGCGCCAGCAAACAGGGGGCAGGAGAGTATGGCTACACCTTC.